This record covers a single T cell receptor beta chain. CDR3 length equals 13 residues. Germline CDR1 and CDR2: SGHRS and YFSETQ. Trimming took off 2 bases at V and 6 bases at J, with 11 bases between the two ends. The data were taken from a study of shared clonotypes between healthy human individuals. Data came from immunoSEQ multiplex PCR; TCRdb stores just in-frame clones and leaves some out. The sample carries about 1.1 million clones, 70% to 85% recorded once. V is TRBV5-1 and J is TRBJ1-2; possibly TRBD1 for D (6 bases). The sample comprised memory CD4+ T cells from PBMCs. The subset denotes: CD45RA-negative fraction. The origin of this receptor is a young man in good health. Some clones in this sample may be carry-over from other donors' samples. Here the CDR3 reads CASSLTGYNGYTF. CDR3 coding DNA: TGCGCCAGCAGCTTAACAGGGTACAATGGCTACACCTTC. The full variable domain, its missing parts supplied by reference TRBV5-1 and TRBJ1-2, is KAGVTQTPRYLIKTRGQQVTLSCSPISGHRSVSWYQQTPGQGLQFLFEYFSETQRNKGNFPGRFSGRQFSNSRSEMNVSTLELGDSALYLCASSLTGYNGYTFGSGTRLTVV.